This TCR beta chain was profiled in a study of blood T cell repertoires in COVID-19. This clone occurred once. Enrolled through a virtual design, the participants were between 18 and 89 years of age and came from 24 US areas. Here immunoSEQ multiplex PCR was the method, and the copy in TCRdb shows in-frame clones only, minus some. This sample has hundreds of thousands of clones, with about 87% found just once. This CDR3 is 13 amino acids long. V lost 6 bases to trimming and J lost 7 bases; unmatched junction nucleotides: 4. Germline V gives CDR1 MNHEY, CDR2 SVGAGI. Sequenced input: PBMCs or T cells enriched from blood (not recorded which). This TCR was recovered from a woman in her fifties or sixties who had recovered from COVID-19. The chain uses TRBV6-5 and TRBJ1-5; 9 bases line up with TRBD1. CDR3 protein: CASSTGGGQPQHF. The DNA for the CDR3 is TGTGCCAGCAGCACAGGGGGCGGGCAGCCCCAGCATTTT.